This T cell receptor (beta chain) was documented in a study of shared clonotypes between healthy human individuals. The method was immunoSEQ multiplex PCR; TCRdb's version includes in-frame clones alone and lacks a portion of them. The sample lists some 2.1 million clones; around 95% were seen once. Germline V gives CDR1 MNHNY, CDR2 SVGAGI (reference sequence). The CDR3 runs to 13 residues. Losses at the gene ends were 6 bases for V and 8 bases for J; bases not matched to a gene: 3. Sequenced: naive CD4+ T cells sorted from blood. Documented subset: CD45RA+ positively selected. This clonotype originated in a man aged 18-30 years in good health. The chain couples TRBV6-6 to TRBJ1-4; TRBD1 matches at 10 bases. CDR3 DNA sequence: TGTGCCAGCAGCGACAGGGGGCTCGAAAAACTGTTTTTT. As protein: CASSDRGLEKLFF.